What follows are 2 T cell receptor beta chains derived from one specimen sequenced in a study of radiation and T cells in renal cell carcinoma. Time point noted: blood 4 weeks post-SBRT, at nephrectomy. Specified treatment: 15 Gy SBRT to primary tumor, nephrectomy 4 weeks later. Generated by immunoSEQ multiplex PCR, the TCRdb table keeps only in-frame clones and is missing some. The sample records about 150,000 clones, 86% being singletons. The material sequenced was blood, taken from a patient whose treatment included radiotherapy and nephrectomy. Receptor source: a woman aged 50 to 60 with renal cell carcinoma.

This chain links TRBV6-6 with TRBJ1-1, with unresolved D. The CDR3 has 12 amino acids. Germline CDR1 MNHNY, CDR2 SVGAGI (reference sequence). The V and J ends lost 0 bases and 5 bases respectively, with 4 bases between them. The CDR3, as DNA: TGTGCCAGCAGTTACTCGAGGACTGAAGCTTTCTTT. Translated: CASSYSRTEAFF.

This chain connects TRBV4-3 to TRBJ2-4; 11 positions agree with TRBD2. Germline V gene lookup returns CDR1 LGHNA and CDR2 YSLEER. The CDR3 is 18 amino acids. V gave up 3 bases and J gave up 0 bases; unmatched junction bases: 7. CDR3 bases: TGCGCCAGCAGCCAGTATCTAGCGGGGGGTAGAGCCAAAAACATTCAGTACTTC. Translated, it gives CASSQYLAGGRAKNIQYF.